This T cell receptor beta chain came from a study of neoadjuvant anti-PD-1 for oral cavity cancer. Sequenced by immunoSEQ multiplex PCR; TCRdb stores in-frame clones only, minus some. The sample holds 11,000 to 15,000 clones, roughly 74% seen once. The source of this sequence is a person aged 40 to 85 with oral cavity squamous cell carcinoma. Sequencing was performed on PBMCs, taken before nivolumab (anti-PD-1) treatment.

The CDR3 DNA follows: TGTGCCAGCAGCTACAGGGAAGGAGCCTATGGCTACACCTTC. This gives the protein CASSYREGAYGYTF. V and J are TRBV2 and TRBJ1-2; tentatively, D is TRBD1 (6 bases). V was clipped by 6 bases and J by 4 bases, with 15 bases between them. CDR1 SNHLY and CDR2 FYNNEI come from the germline V gene. CDR3 length: 14 amino acids.